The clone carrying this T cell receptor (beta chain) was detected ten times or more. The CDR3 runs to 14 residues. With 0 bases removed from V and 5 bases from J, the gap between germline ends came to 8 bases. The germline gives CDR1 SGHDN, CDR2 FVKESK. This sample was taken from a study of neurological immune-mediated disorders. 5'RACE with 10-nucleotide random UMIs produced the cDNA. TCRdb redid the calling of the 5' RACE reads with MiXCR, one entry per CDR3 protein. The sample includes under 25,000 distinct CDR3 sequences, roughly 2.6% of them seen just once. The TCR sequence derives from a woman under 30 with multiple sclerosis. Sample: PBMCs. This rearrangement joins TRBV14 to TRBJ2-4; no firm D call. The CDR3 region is CASSQDLVQNIQYF. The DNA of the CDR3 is TGTGCCAGCAGCCAAGATCTGGTCCAAAACATTCAGTACTTC.